This T cell receptor beta chain was captured in a study of glioma-infiltrating T cells. General study results and limits: Gliomas, especially low-grade, showed above-expected tissue-blood divergence; non-neoplastic patients showed below.

Using RNA template, CDR3s of TCR alpha and beta were amplified with iRepertoire arm-PCR. Each CDR3 protein gets one entry after TCRdb re-called the multiplex PCR reads with MiXCR. The repertoire holds under 200,000 distinct CDR3 sequences, with around 40% as singletons. On this clonotype itself: Its target is not known.

The specimen was glioma tissue, nonneoplastic brain tissue, or PBMCs (not recorded which). The TCR comes from a human donor with low-grade glioma or glioblastoma, undergoing nonglioma brain surgery, or in good health (not recorded which).

DNA for the CDR3: TGCAGCGGGGCAACAGGGGGCATCTACAATGAGCAGTTCTTC. It specifies CSGATGGIYNEQFF. The V and J genes are TRBV29-1 and TRBJ2-1; 9 bases are shared with TRBD1. The germline gives CDR1 SQVTM, CDR2 ANQGSEA. This CDR3 is built from 14 residues. V lost 7 bases and J lost 3; bases outside the gene matches: 7.